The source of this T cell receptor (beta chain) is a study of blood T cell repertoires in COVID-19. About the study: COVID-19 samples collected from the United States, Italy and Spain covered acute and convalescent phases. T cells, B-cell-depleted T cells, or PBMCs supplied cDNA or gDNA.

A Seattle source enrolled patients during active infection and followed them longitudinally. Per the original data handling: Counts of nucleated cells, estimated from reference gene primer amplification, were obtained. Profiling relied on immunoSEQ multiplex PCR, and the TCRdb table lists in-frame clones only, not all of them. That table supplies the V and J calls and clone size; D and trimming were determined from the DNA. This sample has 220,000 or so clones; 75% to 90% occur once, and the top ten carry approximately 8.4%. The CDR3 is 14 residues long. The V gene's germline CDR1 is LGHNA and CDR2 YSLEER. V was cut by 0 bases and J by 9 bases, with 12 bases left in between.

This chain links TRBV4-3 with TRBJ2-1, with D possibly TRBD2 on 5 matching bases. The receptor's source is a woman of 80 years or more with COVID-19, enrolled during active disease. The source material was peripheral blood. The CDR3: CASSQDIVRGEQFF. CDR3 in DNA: TGCGCCAGCAGCCAAGATATTGTCCGGGGTGAGCAGTTCTTC.